The 13 T cell receptor beta chains below come from one sample, sequenced in a study of T cell changes during pregnancy in multiple sclerosis. Clones were sequenced by immunoSEQ multiplex PCR, and TCRdb holds only the in-frame ones, with some missing. The data show about 51,000 clones, with around 94% seen just once and about 0.5% held by the top ten. The source was CD4+ T cells from peripheral blood mononuclear cells, collected in the second trimester of pregnancy. The receptors were sampled from a female donor with multiple sclerosis, enrolled in a pregnancy study.

V is TRBV30 and J is TRBJ2-7; D gene uncertain. Germline V gives CDR1 GTSNPN, CDR2 SVGIG (reference sequence). The ends were cut back, 2 bases at V and 7 bases at J, with 12 bases in the middle. The CDR3 is 12 residues long. The CDR3 loop is CAWSPLTTEQYF. As DNA, the CDR3 is TGTGCCTGGAGTCCCCTTACTACAGAGCAGTACTTC.

CDR3: CASSLASGGQFF. The CDR3 DNA follows: TGTGCCAGCAGCTTGGCTAGCGGGGGGCAGTTCTTC. The J gene is TRBJ2-1, the V gene TRBV5-6; 10 nucleotides line up with TRBD2. Germline CDR1 reads SGHDT; CDR2 reads YYEEEE. This CDR3 is 12 amino acids long. V lost 0 bases and J lost 12; bases outside the gene matches: 0.

This clone was detected once. CDR3 loop: CASSTDSDRNSPLHF. The CDR3 DNA is TGTGCCAGCAGTACGGACAGCGATCGAAATTCACCCCTCCACTTT. V and J are TRBV6-6 and TRBJ1-6; tentative D call: TRBD1 (6 bases). V was cut by 5 bases and J by 7 bases, with 15 bases left in between. Germline assignment: CDR1 MNHNY and CDR2 SVGAGI (reference sequence). This CDR3 has 15 residues.

The J gene is TRBJ1-3, the V gene TRBV4-3, with 7 bases aligning to TRBD1. There are 16 residues in the CDR3. V shed 1 base, J shed 4 bases, and the junction held 7 bases outside the gene matches. The germline gives CDR1 LGHNA, CDR2 YSLEER. The CDR3 protein is CASSQGTGTAGNTIYF. The DNA of the CDR3 is TGCGCCAGCAGCCAAGGGACCGGGACAGCCGGAAACACCATATATTTT.

J is TRBJ2-5 and V is TRBV18, with 10 nucleotides matching TRBD1. The germline CDR1 and CDR2 sequences are KGHSH and LQKENI. J was trimmed by 7 bases and V by 3 bases; bases with no gene match: 8. This CDR3 comprises 15 residues. The CDR3 bases are TGTGCCAGCTCACCTCCCCAGGGACAGGGGTCGACCCAGTACTTC. This codes for CASSPPQGQGSTQYF. Drawing the rest from reference TRBV18 and TRBJ2-5, the complete variable domain is NAGVMQNPRHLVRRRGQEARLRCSPMKGHSHVYWYRQLPEEGLKFMVYLQKENIIDESGMPKERFSAEFPKEGPSILRIQQVVRGDSAAYFCASSPPQGQGSTQYFGPGTRLLVL.

This sequence joins TRBV6-6 and TRBJ1-1; D gene uncertain. Germline V gene lookup returns CDR1 MNHNY and CDR2 SVGAGI (reference sequence). V lost 0 bases to trimming and J lost 1 base, with 12 bases between them. The CDR3 consists of 16 residues. CDR3 sequence reads: CASSYSIGTGNTEAFF. The CDR3 DNA reads as TGTGCCAGCAGTTACTCGATAGGCACGGGGAACACTGAAGCTTTCTTT.

The V gene is TRBV5-4, the J gene TRBJ2-5, with TRBD2 as a possible D gene (5 bases). CDR1 SGHNT and CDR2 YYREEE come from the germline V gene (reference sequence). The CDR3 length is 14 residues. V was trimmed by 3 bases and J by 5 bases, leaving 14 bases between them. CDR3 nucleotide sequence: TGTGCCAGCAGCTCGCGGGTCAGTGGGGAGACCCAGTACTTC. This encodes CASSSRVSGETQYF. Looking up the rest from reference TRBV5-4 and TRBJ2-5 gives the full variable domain: ETGVTQSPTHLIKTRGQQVTLRCSSQSGHNTVSWYQQALGQGPQFIFQYYREEENGRGNFPPRFSGLQFPNYSSELNVNALELDDSALYLCASSSRVSGETQYFGPGTRLLVL.

The genes are TRBV5-1 and TRBJ1-2; possibly TRBD1 for D (6 bases). The CDR3 contains 16 residues. Between the trimmed V and J ends, which lost 4 bases and 1 base, there was a span of 17 bases. Germline loops: CDR1 SGHRS, CDR2 YFSETQ. The CDR3 DNA reads TGCGCCAGCAGCCCGGGGGGGCCCCAGATTAACTATGGCTACACCTTC. This encodes CASSPGGPQINYGYTF.

V gene TRBV7-2 combines with J gene TRBJ2-5, with 9 bases aligning to TRBD2. CDR3 length: 13 amino acids. Germline CDR1 is SGHTA and CDR2 is FQGNSA. V shed 5 bases and J 4 bases; nucleotides not matched to a gene: 2. CDR3 in amino acids: CASSVGLAETQYF. The CDR3 coding sequence is TGTGCCAGCAGCGTGGGACTAGCAGAGACCCAGTACTTC.

On this clone: At one of its ends the junction is not consistent with the germline gene, which may arise from a read error. The chain has TRBV7-7 and TRBJ2-6; 8 bases agree with TRBD1. In germline, CDR1 is SSHAT, CDR2 FNYEAQ (reference sequence). The CDR3 is made up of 17 amino acids. The CDR3 DNA is TGTGCTAGCAGCGGTACAGGGGGGAGCTCTGGGGCCAACGTCCTGACTTTC. Protein sequence: CASSGTGGSSGANVLTF.

The genes are TRBV15 and TRBJ2-5, with D tentatively TRBD1 (6 bases). With 1 base removed from V and 4 bases from J, the gap between germline ends came to 10 bases. Germline V gives CDR1 LNHNV, CDR2 YYDKDF (reference sequence). The CDR3 has 14 residues. CDR3 sequence: CATSRGGRGETQYF. The DNA of the CDR3 is TGTGCCACCAGCAGAGGGGGGCGCGGAGAGACCCAGTACTTC.

This clone has just one count. The gene calls are TRBV10-3 and TRBJ1-1, with a tentative D call TRBD1 (6 bases). The germline gives CDR1 ENHRY, CDR2 SYGVKD. This CDR3 contains 11 residues. V gave up 2 bases and J gave up 10 bases, with 8 bases separating them. CDR3 nucleotides: TGTGCCATCAGTGAGGCAGGGGCAGCTTTCTTT. Translation gives CAISEAGAAFF.

The chain recombines TRBV11-3 with TRBJ1-1; D is unclear. CDR1 is SGHNT, CDR2 YENEEA, per germline. Trimming left V 5 bases short and J 0 bases short, with 10 bases between. The CDR3 loop spans 14 amino acids. CDR3 sequence reads: CASSPSTMNTEAFF. The CDR3 DNA sequence: TGTGCCAGCAGCCCCTCAACTATGAACACTGAAGCTTTCTTT.